This T cell receptor beta chain was captured in a study of cytomegalovirus exposure and HLA in healthy donors. In the PCR, 60 Vbeta and 13 Jbeta primers were used. Source study methods: A follow-up analysis tallied approximately 85 million unique TCR beta chains, roughly 10 million shared. Libraries were prepared by immunoSEQ multiplex PCR; TCRdb keeps only in-frame clonotypes and omits some of them. That table is the source of V, J and clone size, and D and trimming were worked out from the DNA. The sample lists roughly 150,000 clones, around 85% occurring once. V trimming: 0 bases; J trimming: 4 bases; junction bases outside the gene matches: 4. The CDR3 runs to 16 residues. Germline-derived CDR1 and CDR2 are MGHRA and YSYEKL.

The sequenced sample consisted of PBMCs. This clonotype originated in a man aged 45 to 65 in good health and CMV-seropositive. V gene TRBV4-1 combines with J gene TRBJ2-1; TRBD2 aligns across 9 bases. The CDR3 spells CASSQDPSGVYNEQFF. The CDR3 nucleotides are TGCGCCAGCAGCCAAGATCCTAGCGGGGTATACAATGAGCAGTTCTTC.